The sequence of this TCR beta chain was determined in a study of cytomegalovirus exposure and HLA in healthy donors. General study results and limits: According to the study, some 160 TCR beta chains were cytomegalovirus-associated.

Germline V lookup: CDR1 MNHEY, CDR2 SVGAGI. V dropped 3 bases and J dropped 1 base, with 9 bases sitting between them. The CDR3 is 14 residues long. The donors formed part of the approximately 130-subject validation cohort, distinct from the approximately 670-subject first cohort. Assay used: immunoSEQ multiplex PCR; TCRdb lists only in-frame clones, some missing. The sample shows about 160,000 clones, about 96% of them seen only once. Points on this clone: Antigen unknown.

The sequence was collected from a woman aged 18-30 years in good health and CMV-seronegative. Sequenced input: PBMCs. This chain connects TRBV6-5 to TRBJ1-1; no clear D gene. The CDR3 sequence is CASSYGSRNTEAFF. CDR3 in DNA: TGTGCCAGCAGTTATGGGAGCAGGAACACTGAAGCTTTCTTT.